Below, one T cell receptor beta chain is given with its context. The antigen is unknown. The data are from a study of T cell responses to AZD1222 COVID-19 vaccine. TCRdb's table, derived via immunoSEQ multiplex PCR, lists solely in-frame clones and lacks some. The table includes 150,000 to 200,000 clones, 85% to 90% detected once. Study-level results: It was only after the peak T cell response that any repertoires were sampled.

The CDR3 loop spans 14 amino acids. Per germline, CDR1 MDHEN and CDR2 SYDVKM. V lost 3 bases, J lost 5 bases, and 13 bases lay in between. This receptor was identified in an adult in good health. This rearrangement joins TRBV28 to TRBJ1-2, with D unresolved. This sample comprised peripheral blood, obtained on day 0 of AZD1222 vaccination. The CDR3 sequence is CASSFVEEFYGYTF. CDR3 DNA sequence: TGTGCCAGCAGTTTCGTTGAGGAGTTTTATGGCTACACCTTC.